The T cell receptor beta chain under discussion was sequenced for a study of blood T cell repertoires in COVID-19. Study information: Some COVID-19 samples were acute and others convalescent; all came from the United States, Italy and Spain. T cells, B-cell-depleted T cells, or PBMCs provided the cDNA or gDNA that served as material.

Under the authors' procedure: Cell counts per sample came from amplifying reference gene primers. The method was immunoSEQ multiplex PCR; TCRdb's version includes in-frame clones alone and lacks a portion of them. V and J calls and clone size follow that table, whereas D and trimming were derived from the DNA. This sample has 140,000 to 150,000 clones; 85% to 90% occur once, and the top ten carry 2.5% to 3.5%. This clonotype was obtained from a man aged 60-69 years with active or convalescent COVID-19. Material: peripheral blood.

Here the CDR3 reads CASSQARPGGETQYF. The CDR3 DNA follows: TGTGCCAGCAGCCAAGCGAGACCCGGGGGAGAGACCCAGTACTTC. V gene TRBV3-1 (or the pseudogene TRBV3-2) combines with J gene TRBJ2-5; maybe TRBD2 (6 bases). V lost 1 base and J 4 bases, leaving 13 bases between the germline ends. The CDR3 loop spans 15 amino acids. From germline, CDR1 is LGHDT and CDR2 YNNKEL (reference sequence).